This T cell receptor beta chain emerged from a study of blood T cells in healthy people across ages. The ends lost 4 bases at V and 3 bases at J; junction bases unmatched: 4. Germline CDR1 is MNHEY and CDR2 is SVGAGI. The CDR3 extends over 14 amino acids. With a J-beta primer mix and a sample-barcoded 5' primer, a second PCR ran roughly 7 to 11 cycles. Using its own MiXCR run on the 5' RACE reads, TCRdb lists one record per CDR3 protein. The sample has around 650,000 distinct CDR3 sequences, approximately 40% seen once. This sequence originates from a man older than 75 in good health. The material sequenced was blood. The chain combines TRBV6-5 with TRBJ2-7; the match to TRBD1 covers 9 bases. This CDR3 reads CASSSGQGLYEQYF. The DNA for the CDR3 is TGTGCCAGCAGTTCGGGACAGGGACTCTACGAGCAGTACTTC.